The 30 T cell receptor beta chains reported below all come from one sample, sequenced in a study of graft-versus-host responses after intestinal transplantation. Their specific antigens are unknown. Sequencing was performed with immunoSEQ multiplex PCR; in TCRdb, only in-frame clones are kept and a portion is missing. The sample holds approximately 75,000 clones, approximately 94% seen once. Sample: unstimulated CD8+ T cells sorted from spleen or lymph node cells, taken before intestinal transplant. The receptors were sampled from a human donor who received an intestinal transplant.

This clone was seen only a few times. The CDR3 here is CASSDGGSGYEQYF. The CDR3 bases are TGCGCCAGCAGTGATGGGGGGAGCGGGTACGAGCAGTACTTC. This chain uses TRBV5-1 with TRBJ2-7; D possibly corresponds to TRBD2 (6 bases). This CDR3 comprises 14 residues. Trimming shortened V by 5 bases and J by 4 bases, and 16 bases separated the two germline ends. Germline CDR1 is SGHRS and CDR2 is YFSETQ.

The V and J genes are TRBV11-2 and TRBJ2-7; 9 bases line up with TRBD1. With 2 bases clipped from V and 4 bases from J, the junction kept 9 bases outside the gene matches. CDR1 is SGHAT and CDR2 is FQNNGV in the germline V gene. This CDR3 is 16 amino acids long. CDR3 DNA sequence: TGTGCCAGCAGCTTAAGCTTTCCGGGACAGGGTTACGAGCAGTACTTC. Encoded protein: CASSLSFPGQGYEQYF. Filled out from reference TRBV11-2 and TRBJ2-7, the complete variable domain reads EAGVAQSPRYKIIEKRQSVAFWCNPISGHATLYWYQQILGQGPKLLIQFQNNGVVDDSQLPKDRFSAERLKGVDSTLKIQPAKLEDSAVYLCASSLSFPGQGYEQYFGPGTRLTVT.

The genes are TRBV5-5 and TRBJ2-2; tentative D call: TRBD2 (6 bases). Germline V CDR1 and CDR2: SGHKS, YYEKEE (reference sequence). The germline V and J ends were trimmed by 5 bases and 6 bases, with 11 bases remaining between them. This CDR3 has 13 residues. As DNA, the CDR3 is TGTGCCAGCAGAGCCGCGGGGTCCGGGGAGCTGTTTTTT. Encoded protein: CASRAAGSGELFF.

CDR3 nucleotide sequence: TGCAGCGTTGTACTAGCGCTCCAAGAGACCCAGTACTTC. It specifies CSVVLALQETQYF. V gene TRBV29-1 combines with J gene TRBJ2-5; 7 bases match TRBD2. V shed 4 bases and J 1 base; nucleotides not matched to a gene: 3. This CDR3 has 13 residues. Germline CDR1 reads SQVTM; CDR2 reads ANQGSEA.

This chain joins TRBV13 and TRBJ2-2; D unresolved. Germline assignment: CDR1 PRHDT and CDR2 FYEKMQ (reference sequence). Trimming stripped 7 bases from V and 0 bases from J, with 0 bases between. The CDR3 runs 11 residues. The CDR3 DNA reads TGTGCCAGCACGAACACCGGGGAGCTGTTTTTT. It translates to CASTNTGELFF.

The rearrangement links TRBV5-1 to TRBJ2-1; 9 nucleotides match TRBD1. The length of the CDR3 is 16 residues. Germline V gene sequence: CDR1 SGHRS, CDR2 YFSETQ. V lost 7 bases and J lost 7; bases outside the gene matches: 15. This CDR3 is CASSTGTGIYGNEQFF. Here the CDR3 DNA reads TGCGCCAGCTCCACCGGGACAGGGATATACGGGAATGAGCAGTTCTTC.

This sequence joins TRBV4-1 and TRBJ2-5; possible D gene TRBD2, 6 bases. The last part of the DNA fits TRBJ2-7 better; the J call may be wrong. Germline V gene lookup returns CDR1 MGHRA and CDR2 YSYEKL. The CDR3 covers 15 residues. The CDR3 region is CASSQERRRDYEQYF. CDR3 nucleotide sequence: TGCGCCAGCAGCCAAGAACGGCGGCGGGACTACGAGCAGTACTTC.

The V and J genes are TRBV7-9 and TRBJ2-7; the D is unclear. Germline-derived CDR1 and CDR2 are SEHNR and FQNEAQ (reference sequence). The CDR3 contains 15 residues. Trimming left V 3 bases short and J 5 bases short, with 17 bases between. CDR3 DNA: TGTGCCAGCAGCTTTTCGGGCAGTGGCCTTCACGAGCAGTACTTC. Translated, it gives CASSFSGSGLHEQYF.

The CDR3 protein is CASSQDRLAGDYEQYF. The CDR3 region has the DNA TGCGCCAGCAGCCAAGACCGACTAGCGGGAGACTACGAGCAGTACTTC. This chain joins TRBV4-1 and TRBJ2-7; 12 nucleotides match TRBD2. This CDR3 spans 16 amino acids. The V gene's germline CDR1 is MGHRA and CDR2 YSYEKL. Losses at the gene ends were 0 bases for V and 3 bases for J; bases not matched to a gene: 3.

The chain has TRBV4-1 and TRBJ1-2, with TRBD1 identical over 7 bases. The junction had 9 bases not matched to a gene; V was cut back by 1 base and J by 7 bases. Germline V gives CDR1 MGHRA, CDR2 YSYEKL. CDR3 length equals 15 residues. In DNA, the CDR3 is TGCGCCAGCAGCCAAGGCCTCTGGGACAGATTTGGCTACACCTTC. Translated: CASSQGLWDRFGYTF.

CDR3 DNA sequence: TGTGCCAGCGCCGACAGGGGGAACACTGAAGCTTTCTTT. This gives the protein CASADRGNTEAFF. V usage is TRBV19 and J usage is TRBJ1-1; 8 nucleotides align to TRBD1. Trimming removed 9 bases from V and 1 base from J; junction bases left unmatched: 4. Germline CDR1 and CDR2: LNHDA and SQIVND (reference sequence). The CDR3 has 13 residues.

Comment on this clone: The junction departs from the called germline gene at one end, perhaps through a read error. CDR3 DNA: TGTGCCAGCTCACCCTCCCGGGGCAGAAGCTACGGGCAGTACTTC. Translated: CASSPSRGRSYGQYF. J is TRBJ2-7 and V is TRBV2; D is tentatively TRBD1 or TRBD2 (5 bases each). CDR1 and CDR2 (germline): SNHLY, FYNNEI. This CDR3 is 15 amino acids long.

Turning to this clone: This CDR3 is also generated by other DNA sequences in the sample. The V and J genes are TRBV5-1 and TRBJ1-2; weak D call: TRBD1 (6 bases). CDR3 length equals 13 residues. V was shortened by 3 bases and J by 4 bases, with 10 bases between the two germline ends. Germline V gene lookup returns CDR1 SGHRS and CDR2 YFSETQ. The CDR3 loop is CASSSDSPYGYTF. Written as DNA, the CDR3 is TGCGCCAGCAGCTCGGACAGTCCCTATGGCTACACCTTC.

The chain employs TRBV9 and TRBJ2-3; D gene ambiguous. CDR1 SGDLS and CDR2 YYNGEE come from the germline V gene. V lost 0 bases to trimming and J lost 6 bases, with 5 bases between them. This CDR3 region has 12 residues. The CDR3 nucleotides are TGTGCCAGCAGCGTAGACATCGATACGCAGTATTTT. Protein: CASSVDIDTQYF.

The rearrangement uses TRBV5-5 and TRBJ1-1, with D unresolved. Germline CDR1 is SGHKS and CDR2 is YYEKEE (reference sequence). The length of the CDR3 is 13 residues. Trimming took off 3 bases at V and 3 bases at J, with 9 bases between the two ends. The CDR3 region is CASSSDLYTEAFF. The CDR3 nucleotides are TGTGCCAGCAGCTCGGACCTGTACACTGAAGCTTTCTTT. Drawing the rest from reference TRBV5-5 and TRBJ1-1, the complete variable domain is DAGVTQSPTHLIKTRGQQVTLRCSPISGHKSVSWYQQVLGQGPQFIFQYYEKEERGRGNFPDRFSARQFPNYSSELNVNALLLGDSALYLCASSSDLYTEAFFGQGTRLTVV.

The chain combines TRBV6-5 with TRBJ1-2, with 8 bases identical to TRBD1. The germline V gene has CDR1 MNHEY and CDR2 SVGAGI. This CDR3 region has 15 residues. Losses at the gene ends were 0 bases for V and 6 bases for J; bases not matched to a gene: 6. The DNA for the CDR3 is TGTGCCAGCAGTTACTCGTGGACAGGGACCCATGGCTACACCTTC. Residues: CASSYSWTGTHGYTF.

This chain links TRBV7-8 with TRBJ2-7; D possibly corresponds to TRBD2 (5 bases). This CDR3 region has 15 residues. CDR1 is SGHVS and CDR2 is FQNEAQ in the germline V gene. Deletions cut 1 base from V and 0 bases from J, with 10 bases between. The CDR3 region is CASSLVRGSSYEQYF. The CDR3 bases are TGTGCCAGCAGCTTAGTCCGGGGAAGCTCCTACGAGCAGTACTTC.

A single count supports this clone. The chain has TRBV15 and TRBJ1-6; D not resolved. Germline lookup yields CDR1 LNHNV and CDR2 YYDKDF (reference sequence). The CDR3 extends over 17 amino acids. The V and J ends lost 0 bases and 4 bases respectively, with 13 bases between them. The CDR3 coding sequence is TGTGCCACCAGCAGAGAGTCGTCAGCCGATTATAATTCACCCCTCCACTTT. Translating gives CATSRESSADYNSPLHF.

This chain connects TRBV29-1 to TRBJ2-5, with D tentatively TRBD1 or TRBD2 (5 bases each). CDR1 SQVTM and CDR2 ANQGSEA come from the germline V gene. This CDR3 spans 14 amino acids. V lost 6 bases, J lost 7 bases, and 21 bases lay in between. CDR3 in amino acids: CSVRSGTVVVTQYF. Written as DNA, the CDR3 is TGCAGCGTCCGTTCCGGGACGGTGGTTGTGACCCAGTACTTC.

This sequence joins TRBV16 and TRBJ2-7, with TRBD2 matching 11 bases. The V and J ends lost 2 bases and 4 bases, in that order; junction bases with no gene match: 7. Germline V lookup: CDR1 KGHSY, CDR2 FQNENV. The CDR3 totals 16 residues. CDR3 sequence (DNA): TGTGCCAGCAGCCAAAGACTAGCGGGATTTGGTTACGAGCAGTACTTC. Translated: CASSQRLAGFGYEQYF. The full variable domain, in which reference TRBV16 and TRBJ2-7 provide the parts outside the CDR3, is GEEVAQTPKHLVRGEGQKAKLYCAPIKGHSYVFWYQQVLKNEFKFLISFQNENVFDETGMPKERFSAKCLPNSPCSLEIQATKLEDSAVYFCASSQRLAGFGYEQYFGPGTRLTVT.

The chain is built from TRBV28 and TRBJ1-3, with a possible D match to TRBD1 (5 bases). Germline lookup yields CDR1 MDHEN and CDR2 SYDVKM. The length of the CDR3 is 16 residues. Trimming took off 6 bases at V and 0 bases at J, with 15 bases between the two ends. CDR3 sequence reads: CASSPVQGSSGNTIYF. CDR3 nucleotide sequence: TGTGCCAGCAGCCCCGTCCAGGGTTCCTCTGGAAACACCATATATTTT.

CDR3 nucleotide sequence: TGTGCCAGCAGCCCGGACGACACGGTTCCCCCCCGAGAGACCCAGTACTTC. Translating gives CASSPDDTVPPRETQYF. The chain joins TRBV11-1 to TRBJ2-5; D is ambiguous. CDR1 is SGHAT and CDR2 is FQDESV in the germline V gene (reference sequence). The germline V and J ends were trimmed by 5 bases and 4 bases, with 23 bases remaining between them. CDR3 length: 17 residues.

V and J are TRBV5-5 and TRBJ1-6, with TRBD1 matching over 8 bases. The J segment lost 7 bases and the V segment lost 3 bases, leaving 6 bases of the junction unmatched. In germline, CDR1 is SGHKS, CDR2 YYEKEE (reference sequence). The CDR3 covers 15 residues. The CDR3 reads CASSSWTGRNSPLHF. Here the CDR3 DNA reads TGTGCCAGCAGCTCGTGGACAGGGAGGAATTCACCCCTCCACTTT.

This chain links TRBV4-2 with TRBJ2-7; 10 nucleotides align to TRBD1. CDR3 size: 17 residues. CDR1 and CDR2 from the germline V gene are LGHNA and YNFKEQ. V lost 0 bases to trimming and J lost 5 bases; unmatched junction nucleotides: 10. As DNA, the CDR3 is TGTGCCAGCAGCCAAGATCCCTCGACAGGGGGCTTGGACGAGCAGTACTTC. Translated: CASSQDPSTGGLDEQYF.

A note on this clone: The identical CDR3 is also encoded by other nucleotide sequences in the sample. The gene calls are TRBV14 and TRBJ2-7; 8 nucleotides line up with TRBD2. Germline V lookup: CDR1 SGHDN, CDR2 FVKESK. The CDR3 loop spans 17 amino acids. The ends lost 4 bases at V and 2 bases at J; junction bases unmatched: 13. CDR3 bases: TGTGCCAGCAGCCTAGAGGGGCTAGCGGGCCCCCCCTACGAGCAGTACTTC. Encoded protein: CASSLEGLAGPPYEQYF.

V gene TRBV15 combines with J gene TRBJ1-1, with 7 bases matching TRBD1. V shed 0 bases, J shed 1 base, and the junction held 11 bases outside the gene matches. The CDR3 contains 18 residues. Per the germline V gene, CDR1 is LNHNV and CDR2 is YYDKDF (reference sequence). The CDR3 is CATSRDVLRDSANTEAFF. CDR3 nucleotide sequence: TGTGCCACCAGCAGAGACGTCCTGAGGGACAGCGCGAACACTGAAGCTTTCTTT.

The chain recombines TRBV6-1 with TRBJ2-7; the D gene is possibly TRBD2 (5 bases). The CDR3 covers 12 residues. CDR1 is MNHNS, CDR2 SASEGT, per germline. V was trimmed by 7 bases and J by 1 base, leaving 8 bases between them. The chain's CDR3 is CASIGISYEQYF. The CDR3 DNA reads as TGTGCCAGCATCGGGATTTCCTACGAGCAGTACTTC.

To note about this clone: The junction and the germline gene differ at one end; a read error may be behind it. The CDR3: CASRHTGCAF. The CDR3 coding sequence is TGTGCCAGCAGGCACACAGGGTGCGCCTTC. The gene calls are TRBV2 and TRBJ1-2; tentatively, D is TRBD1 (6 bases). The CDR3 contains 10 residues. Germline V gene sequence: CDR1 SNHLY, CDR2 FYNNEI.

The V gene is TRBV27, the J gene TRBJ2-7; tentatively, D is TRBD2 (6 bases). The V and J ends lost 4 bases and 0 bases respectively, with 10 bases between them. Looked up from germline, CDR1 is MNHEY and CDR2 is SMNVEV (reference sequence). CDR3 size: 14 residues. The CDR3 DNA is TGTGCCAGCAGTTCCGGGGGTAGCTCCTACGAGCAGTACTTC. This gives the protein CASSSGGSSYEQYF.

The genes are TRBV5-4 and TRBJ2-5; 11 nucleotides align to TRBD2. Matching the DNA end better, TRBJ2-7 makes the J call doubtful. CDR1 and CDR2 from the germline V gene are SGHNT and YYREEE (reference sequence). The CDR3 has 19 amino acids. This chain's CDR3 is CASSSEAGLAECIYYEQYF. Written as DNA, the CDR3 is TGTGCCAGCAGCTCCGAGGCGGGACTAGCGGAATGCATCTACTACGAGCAGTACTTC.